This TCR beta chain stems from a study of identical twins. Study results and limitations: Twin-shared out-of-frame alpha sequences showed excess low generation probability.

V was cut by 2 bases and J by 1 base, with 8 bases left in between. This CDR3 contains 15 residues. This clonotype was counted at least ten times. Its matching antigen is unknown. Template switching supplied a universal primer site; unique molecular identifiers were carried on the cDNA. Via MiXCR, TCRdb re-called the 5' RACE reads, giving one row per CDR3 protein. The repertoire holds approximately 220,000 distinct CDR3 sequences, less than 8% seen once, with less than 2.5% in the top ten. The same specimen was also included in a second study, on yellow fever vaccine responses in identical twins.

Sequencing input: memory (CD45RO+) T cells sorted from blood. V usage is TRBV12-3 or TRBV12-4 and J usage is TRBJ2-2, with unresolved D. The clonotype comes from a woman aged 18-35 years in good health. The DNA for the CDR3 is TGTGCCAGCAGTTTATCCGCGAAGAACACCGGGGAGCTGTTTTTT. It yields the protein CASSLSAKNTGELFF.